These T cell receptor beta chains were read from a single sample in a study of blood T cells in healthy people across ages. TCRdb recomputed calls from the 5' RACE reads with MiXCR, one row per CDR3 protein. Of 1.5 million to 2 million distinct CDR3 sequences listed, 35% to 50% are singletons. What was sequenced was blood. Receptors originate from a human donor in good health. Each CDR3 is given with its conserved first and last residue. The D gene is left open where the match is weak. Not all rows give a size; the values are once, few, many and, for expanded clones, a class.

V gene	D gene	CDR3 length	J gene	clone size	CDR3 protein	CDR3 DNA
TRBV6-6	.	16	TRBJ2-3	few	CASSYSERRRADTQYF	TGTGCCAGCAGTTACTCGGAGCGGAGACGGGCGGATACGCAGTATTTT
TRBV28	.	14	TRBJ1-1	.	CASTLPRGDTEAFF	TGTGCCAGCACCCTCCCAAGAGGTGACACTGAAGCTTTCTTT
TRBV20-1	.	17	TRBJ1-2	once	CSARVITENLYPYGYTF	TGCAGTGCTAGAGTTATCACAGAGAACCTTTACCCCTATGGCTACACCTTC
TRBV24-1	TRBD1	17	TRBJ1-5	few	CATSDSWTGGKNQPQHF	TGTGCCACCAGTGATTCCTGGACAGGGGGCAAGAATCAGCCCCAGCATTTT
TRBV5-4	.	13	TRBJ1-4	few	CASSFTVNEKLFF	TGTGCCAGCAGCTTTACAGTTAATGAAAAACTGTTTTTT
TRBV6-6	TRBD1	16	TRBJ2-7	.	CASSYSGGTGSYGQYF	TGTGCCAGCAGTTACTCAGGGGGGACAGGGTCGTACGGGCAGTACTTC
TRBV5-6	TRBD1	14	TRBJ2-1	many	CASSWDRGYNEQFF	TGTGCCAGCAGCTGGGACAGGGGTTACAATGAGCAGTTCTTC
TRBV2	TRBD1	15	TRBJ1-2	once	CASKPGQDRFYGYTF	TGTGCCAGCAAACCGGGACAGGATCGTTTCTATGGCTACACCTTC
TRBV7-2	.	16	TRBJ2-5	few	CASSLGPGGGQETQYF	TGTGCCAGCAGCTTAGGTCCAGGCGGAGGGCAAGAGACCCAGTACTTC
TRBV30	.	15	TRBJ2-5	.	CAWSAFLSSQETQYF	TGTGCCTGGAGTGCATTTCTATCCAGTCAAGAGACCCAGTACTTC
TRBV20-1	TRBD1	15	TRBJ2-7	.	CSARDSTGKRYEQYF	TGCAGTGCTAGAGATTCGACAGGGAAACGCTACGAGCAGTACTTC
TRBV20-1	.	12	TRBJ2-7	.	CSASVSGYEQYF	TGCAGTGCTAGCGTTTCGGGCTACGAGCAGTACTTC
TRBV18	.	14	TRBJ2-3	.	CASSIGASTDSQYF	TGTGCCAGCTCAATCGGCGCTAGCACAGATTCGCAGTATTTT
TRBV20-1	.	12	TRBJ1-2	.	CSAGDTNYGYTF	TGCAGTGCTGGGGACACCAACTATGGCTACACCTTC
TRBV11-2	.	12	TRBJ1-1	.	CASSPTRDEAFF	TGTGCCAGCAGCCCGACAAGGGATGAAGCTTTCTTT
TRBV24-1	.	12	TRBJ1-2	once	CATSDLYGGYTF	TGTGCCACCAGTGATTTGTACGGGGGCTACACCTTC
TRBV10-3	TRBD1	13	TRBJ2-7	few	CATGQGTGLEQYF	TGTGCCACCGGACAGGGGACGGGGCTCGAGCAGTACTTC
TRBV29-1	.	13	TRBJ1-2	few	CSVRGGMDYGYTF	TGCAGCGTCCGGGGGGGGATGGACTATGGCTACACCTTC
TRBV9	TRBD1	17	TRBJ2-3	.	CASSVDPGTGEVDTQYF	TGTGCCAGCAGCGTAGACCCCGGGACAGGGGAAGTAGATACGCAGTATTTT
TRBV7-2	.	15	TRBJ1-1	.	CASSLTARSTTEAFF	TGTGCCAGCAGCCTTACGGCCAGGAGTACAACTGAAGCTTTCTTT
TRBV5-4	TRBD1	14	TRBJ1-2	few	CASSSTTGDRSYTF	TGTGCCAGCAGCTCGACAACAGGGGATCGGAGCTACACCTTC
TRBV20-1	TRBD2	15	TRBJ2-3	.	CSARPSGGLADTQYF	TGCAGTGCTAGGCCTAGCGGGGGTTTAGCAGATACGCAGTATTTT
TRBV7-2	.	14	TRBJ1-2	few	CASSSRGRSYGYTF	TGTGCCAGCAGCTCCAGGGGACGGTCCTATGGCTACACCTTC
TRBV4-3	.	14	TRBJ1-4	.	CASSDRLTLEKLFF	TGCGCCTCAAGCGACCGGCTCACCTTGGAAAAACTGTTTTTT
TRBV12-3/TRBV12-4	.	14	TRBJ2-5	.	CASSRSMRAETQYF	TGTGCCAGCAGTAGATCGATGAGAGCAGAGACCCAGTACTTC
TRBV20-1	.	16	TRBJ2-3	.	CSAYSRGGRNTDTQYF	TGCAGTGCTTATTCCAGGGGGGGGCGGAACACAGATACGCAGTATTTT
TRBV7-2	.	14	TRBJ1-2	.	CASSQIDGVYGYTF	TGTGCCAGCAGCCAAATTGACGGGGTCTATGGCTACACCTTC
TRBV5-6	.	12	TRBJ2-7	once	CASSVGLGEQYF	TGTGCCAGCAGCGTCGGGCTAGGGGAGCAGTACTTC
TRBV14	.	13	TRBJ2-1	few	CASSLPAVNEQFF	TGTGCCAGCAGCCTGCCCGCGGTCAATGAGCAGTTCTTC
TRBV10-3	.	14	TRBJ1-1	.	CAIKKRDWDTEAFF	TGTGCCATCAAGAAGAGGGACTGGGACACTGAAGCTTTCTTT
TRBV12-3/TRBV12-4	TRBD1	13	TRBJ2-7	.	CASGIGQGNEQYF	TGTGCCAGCGGCATTGGACAGGGGAACGAGCAGTACTTC
TRBV28	TRBD1	17	TRBJ2-1	few	CASSSYRTGDSLDEQFF	TGTGCCAGCAGTTCCTACAGAACAGGGGATAGTTTGGATGAGCAGTTCTTC
TRBV6-2/TRBV6-3	TRBD1	14	TRBJ2-1	.	CASSLRDRGNEQFF	TGTGCCAGCAGTCTTAGGGACAGGGGGAATGAGCAGTTCTTC
TRBV11-1	.	16	TRBJ1-6	.	CTSSLEPGLKASPLHF	TGTACCAGCAGTCTCGAACCGGGCCTAAAGGCTTCACCCCTCCACTTT
TRBV2	.	13	TRBJ1-5	.	CASSEGQHQPQHF	TGTGCCAGCAGTGAGGGGCAACATCAGCCCCAGCATTTT
TRBV29-1	TRBD1	14	TRBJ2-3	.	CSVVGDRETDTQYF	TGCAGCGTTGTTGGTGACAGGGAAACAGATACGCAGTATTTT
TRBV2	TRBD1	15	TRBJ1-2	.	CASSAGQGLLLGYTF	TGTGCCAGCAGTGCCGGACAGGGTTTGCTCCTTGGCTACACCTTC
TRBV7-2	.	15	TRBJ2-7	.	CASSLASGQNYEQYF	TGTGCCAGCAGCTTAGCGAGTGGGCAGAACTACGAGCAGTACTTC
TRBV6-1	.	16	TRBJ1-5	few	CASSEALDKGNQPQHF	TGTGCCAGCAGTGAAGCTCTGGACAAGGGCAATCAGCCCCAGCATTTT
TRBV5-1	.	15	TRBJ2-7	.	CASSWIQSSYNEQYF	TGCGCCAGCAGCTGGATACAGAGCTCCTACAATGAGCAGTACTTC
TRBV6-5	.	13	TRBJ2-3	many	CASSYQGANTQYF	TGTGCCAGCAGTTACCAGGGAGCAAATACGCAGTATTTT
TRBV5-1	TRBD1	13	TRBJ2-7	many	CASSLGQGNEQYF	TGCGCCAGCAGCTTGGGACAGGGCAACGAGCAGTACTTC
TRBV4-2	TRBD2	16	TRBJ2-5	.	CASSQEDSGEQETQYF	TGTGCCAGCAGCCAAGAGGATAGCGGGGAGCAAGAGACCCAGTACTTC
TRBV7-2	TRBD2	15	TRBJ2-5	.	CASSLVRGLRETQYF	TGTGCCAGCAGCTTAGTTCGGGGACTACGAGAGACCCAGTACTTC
TRBV7-2	.	16	TRBJ1-2	few	CASSLTIGDSPNGYTF	TGTGCCAGCAGCTTAACGATAGGGGATAGCCCTAATGGCTACACCTTC
TRBV7-2	TRBD1	16	TRBJ1-1	.	CASSLASTGVRTEAFF	TGTGCCAGCAGCTTAGCCTCTACAGGGGTACGCACTGAAGCTTTCTTT
TRBV4-2	TRBD1	14	TRBJ1-2	.	CASSRQGEWRGYTF	TGTGCCAGCAGCCGACAGGGAGAGTGGCGTGGCTACACCTTC
TRBV7-7	.	16	TRBJ2-5	.	CASSLGPTPGQETQYF	TGTGCTAGCAGCTTAGGGCCTACCCCGGGGCAAGAGACCCAGTACTTC
TRBV5-6	.	16	TRBJ2-3	few	CASSLTRTAYTDTQYF	TGTGCCAGCAGCTTGACCCGGACAGCCTACACAGATACGCAGTATTTT
TRBV14	TRBD1	14	TRBJ1-5	.	CASSSTGVGQPQHF	TGTGCCAGCAGCTCGACAGGGGTCGGGCAGCCCCAGCATTTT
TRBV9	.	14	TRBJ1-5	few	CASSVGPSNQPQHF	TGTGCCAGCAGCGTGGGCCCTAGCAATCAGCCCCAGCATTTT
TRBV24-1	TRBD1	17	TRBJ2-1	.	CATSEETGTGDYNEQFF	TGTGCCACCAGTGAGGAAACCGGGACAGGGGACTACAATGAGCAGTTCTTC